This T cell receptor beta chain appears in the sequencing data of a study of blood T cell repertoires in COVID-19. TCRdb's table, derived via immunoSEQ multiplex PCR, lists solely in-frame clones and lacks some. The sample holds about 260,000 clones; roughly 86% are singletons and the top ten take about 8.7%. The CDR3 sequence is 15 residues long. The germline CDR1 and CDR2 sequences are LNHDA and SQIVND (reference sequence). Trimming shortened V by 4 bases and J by 4 bases, and 11 bases separated the two germline ends. The material sequenced was peripheral blood. This clonotype was obtained from a man aged 35 to 55 with active or convalescent COVID-19. The V gene is TRBV19, the J gene TRBJ2-6; D might be TRBD2 (6 bases). Here the CDR3 reads CASSRLESGANVLTF. CDR3 in DNA: TGTGCCAGTAGTAGACTAGAGTCCGGGGCCAACGTCCTGACTTTC.